The 10 T cell receptor beta chains listed next were all sequenced from one sample in a study of CD8+ T cells in alopecia areata. Following extraction, RNA underwent reverse transcription to cDNA, which served as the sequencing template. The protocol was immunoSEQ multiplex PCR, while the TCRdb copy is restricted to in-frame clones and leaves out a portion. This table has roughly 150,000 clones, 55% appearing once. The sample was CD4+ T cells sorted from blood. These receptors were taken from a human donor in good health.

This sequence joins TRBV5-1 and TRBJ2-1; D is possibly TRBD2 (5 bases). With 0 bases removed from V and 7 bases from J, the gap between germline ends came to 20 bases. From germline, CDR1 is SGHRS and CDR2 YFSETQ. The CDR3 has 17 residues. CDR3 DNA sequence: TGCGCCAGCAGCTTGGGAACGGGTACACCCACGGGGAATGAGCAGTTCTTC. It codes for CASSLGTGTPTGNEQFF.

There are a few counts of this clone. The rearrangement links TRBV25-1 to TRBJ2-7; tentatively, D is TRBD1 (6 bases). Germline CDR1 reads MGHDK; CDR2 reads SYGVNS. This CDR3 comprises 14 residues. The germline V and J ends were trimmed by 3 bases and 5 bases, with 14 bases remaining between them. The CDR3 loop is CASSDPQGMNEQYF. The CDR3 DNA reads as TGTGCCAGCAGTGATCCCCAGGGGATGAACGAGCAGTACTTC.

The rearrangement joins TRBV20-1 to TRBJ2-7; D might be TRBD1 (6 bases). Germline CDR1 DFQATT, CDR2 SNEGSKA (reference sequence). The CDR3 contains 11 residues. The CDR3, as DNA: TGCAGCGGGACAAACTCCTACGAGCAGTACTTC. Encoded protein: CSGTNSYEQYF.

The V and J genes are TRBV5-1 and TRBJ2-7; the D is unclear. V gave up 4 bases and J gave up 0 bases, with 5 bases separating them. Germline CDR1 and CDR2: SGHRS and YFSETQ. This CDR3 spans 12 amino acids. CDR3 amino acids: CASSPSSYEQYF. The CDR3 nucleotides are TGCGCCAGCAGCCCAAGCTCCTACGAGCAGTACTTC.

This clone was detected only a few times. This chain connects TRBV5-1 to TRBJ2-7, with D perhaps TRBD2 (5 bases). V was clipped by 2 bases and J by 0 bases, with 9 bases between them. The CDR3 covers 14 residues. The germline gives CDR1 SGHRS, CDR2 YFSETQ. DNA of the CDR3: TGCGCCAGCAGCTTACTAGGGTCCTCCTACGAGCAGTACTTC. Protein product: CASSLLGSSYEQYF.

The chain uses TRBV11-2 and TRBJ2-7, with 10 bases identical to TRBD2. The CDR3 loop spans 15 amino acids. CDR1 and CDR2 (germline): SGHAT, FQNNGV. Trimming cost V 5 bases and J 7 bases; bases outside gene matches: 11. The CDR3, as DNA: TGTGCCAGCAGCCACTTAACAGCGGGAGGGCGTGAGCAGTACTTC. It yields the protein CASSHLTAGGREQYF.

This chain links TRBV30 with TRBJ2-5; the D gene is possibly TRBD1 (6 bases). V was trimmed by 4 bases and J by 5 bases, leaving 17 bases between them. Germline CDR1 reads GTSNPN; CDR2 reads SVGIG (reference sequence). The length of the CDR3 is 14 residues. The CDR3 sequence: CAWMGARWGETQYF. The CDR3 DNA reads TGTGCCTGGATGGGGGCCAGGTGGGGCGAGACCCAGTACTTC.

This chain connects TRBV4-2 to TRBJ1-2; perhaps TRBD1 as D (5 bases). Germline V gives CDR1 LGHNA, CDR2 YNFKEQ. V lost 3 bases, J lost 0 bases, and 11 bases lay in between. The CDR3 is 15 amino acids. The CDR3 DNA sequence: TGTGCCAGCAGCCAGGCTCAGGGTCCTAACTATGGCTACACCTTC. It codes for CASSQAQGPNYGYTF.

The chain carries TRBV30 and TRBJ1-4; D gene ambiguous. CDR3 length: 15 amino acids. The germline gives CDR1 GTSNPN, CDR2 SVGIG (reference sequence). Trimming stripped 3 bases from V and 3 bases from J, with 14 bases between. The CDR3 DNA reads TGTGCCTGGAGGTGGCCTTTATCGGCTAATGAAAAACTGTTTTTT. Translating gives CAWRWPLSANEKLFF.

V usage is TRBV4-1 and J usage is TRBJ1-2, with 8 bases identical to TRBD1. The CDR3 consists of 17 residues. Germline V CDR1 and CDR2: MGHRA, YSYEKL. J lost 5 bases, V lost 2 bases, and 13 bases had no gene match. The CDR3 region is CASSQLIRDRRFYGYTF. The CDR3 region has the DNA TGCGCCAGCAGCCAACTGATCCGGGACAGGAGATTTTATGGCTACACCTTC.